A few counts support the clone carrying this T cell receptor beta chain. Reverse transcribing all isolated RNA meant expressed TCRB transcripts were sequenced. Libraries were prepared by immunoSEQ multiplex PCR; TCRdb keeps only in-frame clonotypes and omits some of them. Here the sample spans about 900,000 clones, 17% being singletons. The data were obtained in a study of beta chain features in type 1 diabetes. Across the whole study: Sorted cell examination encompassed about 110 million cells across all samples.

Each donor gave one heparinised blood draw averaging about 110 mL. Sequencing was carried out using naive CD4+ T cells from blood. This TCR was recovered from a woman aged 18-30 years in good health.

The CDR3 protein is CASSLGFRDTQYF. In nucleotides, the CDR3 is TGTGCCAGCAGTTTAGGGTTCAGGGATACGCAGTATTTT. This chain connects TRBV6-5 to TRBJ2-3; D unclear. The CDR3 is 13 residues long. V dropped 4 bases and J dropped 6 bases, with 11 bases sitting between them. Germline values: CDR1 MNHEY, CDR2 SVGAGI.